These 19 T cell receptor beta chains share one sample of origin, sequenced in a study of blood T cell repertoires in COVID-19 (dated by TCRdb to 2020 to 2022). The library was built by means of the immunoSEQ multiplex PCR assay. Not all clones reach the TCRdb copy of this immuneACCESS table, which keeps in-frame sequences only. Checked studies attribute under half of the gap to unresolved V genes and leave the rest unexplained. The sample table lists about 200,000 clones, approximately 80% of them with a count of one. The top ten hold about 8.9% of the sample. The sample comprised peripheral blood. The receptors stem from a man in his fifties or sixties with active or convalescent COVID-19.

This clone has just a few counts. The chain carries TRBV2 and TRBJ1-3, with unresolved D. The CDR3 loop spans 13 amino acids. The V end lost 6 bases, the J end lost 4 bases, and 10 bases lay between the germline ends. Germline V CDR1 and CDR2: SNHLY, FYNNEI. The CDR3 sequence is CASRAVTGNTIYF. DNA for the CDR3: TGTGCCAGCAGGGCAGTTACAGGAAACACCATATATTTT.

The V gene is TRBV7-2, the J gene TRBJ1-1, with D unclear. Trimming took off 2 bases at V and 1 base at J, with 5 bases between the two ends. Germline lookup yields CDR1 SGHTA and CDR2 FQGNSA. The CDR3 loop spans 13 amino acids. Written as DNA, the CDR3 is TGTGCCAGCAGCTTAAACAGGAACACTGAAGCTTTCTTT. This encodes CASSLNRNTEAFF.

This clone appeared a few times. The V and J genes are TRBV2 and TRBJ1-2; TRBD1 matches 7 bases. Germline loops: CDR1 SNHLY, CDR2 FYNNEI. CDR3 length equals 11 residues. The trim removed 5 bases at V and 8 bases at J, leaving 2 bases unmatched. For the CDR3, the DNA is TGTGCCAGCAGTTTAGGGGGCGGCTACACCTTC. Translating gives CASSLGGGYTF.

This chain links TRBV5-1 with TRBJ2-5; 12 bases map to TRBD2. This CDR3 has 15 residues. CDR1 and CDR2 from the germline V gene are SGHRS and YFSETQ. The V segment lost 4 bases and the J segment 5 bases; nucleotides outside the gene matches: 6. CDR3 coding DNA: TGCGCCAGCAGCCCCTTGACTAGCGGGGGTGAGACCCAGTACTTC. Protein sequence: CASSPLTSGGETQYF. Together with reference TRBV5-1 and TRBJ2-5, the CDR3 gives the full variable domain: KAGVTQTPRYLIKTRGQQVTLSCSPISGHRSVSWYQQTPGQGLQFLFEYFSETQRNKGNFPGRFSGRQFSNSRSEMNVSTLELGDSALYLCASSPLTSGGETQYFGPGTRLLVL.

This sequence joins TRBV7-9 and TRBJ2-3, with TRBD2 matching 10 bases. Germline CDR1 is SEHNR and CDR2 is FQNEAQ (reference sequence). The CDR3 is 16 amino acids. V lost 3 bases, J lost 0 bases, and 3 bases stayed unmatched. The CDR3 region has the DNA TGTGCCAGCAGCTTGGGTAGCGGGGGGAGCACAGATACGCAGTATTTT. The encoded protein is CASSLGSGGSTDTQYF.

The V and J genes are TRBV7-3 and TRBJ2-6; possibly TRBD1 for D (6 bases). CDR1 SGHTA and CDR2 FQGTGA come from the germline V gene. The V gene lost 2 bases and the J gene lost 4 bases, with 15 bases spanning the gap. This CDR3 region has 17 residues. The chain's CDR3 is CASSLVTGPGGANVLTF. The DNA of the CDR3 is TGTGCCAGCAGCTTAGTTACAGGGCCCGGGGGGGCCAACGTCCTGACTTTC.

The rearrangement links TRBV29-1 to TRBJ2-2, with 9 bases fitting TRBD1. CDR3 size: 14 residues. The V gene end was trimmed by 7 bases and the J gene end by 1 base; junction bases not matched to a gene: 4. Germline loops: CDR1 SQVTM, CDR2 ANQGSEA. The CDR3 reads CSGGTGRNTGELFF. The CDR3, as DNA: TGCAGCGGTGGGACAGGGAGGAACACCGGGGAGCTGTTTTTT.

The gene calls are TRBV18 and TRBJ2-3; D perhaps matches TRBD2 (7 bases). Germline values: CDR1 KGHSH, CDR2 LQKENI. With 6 bases removed from V and 3 bases from J, the gap between germline ends came to 16 bases. The CDR3 contains 15 residues. The CDR3: CASSRGGGRTDTQYF. The DNA for the CDR3 is TGTGCCAGCTCTCGAGGCGGGGGCCGAACAGATACGCAGTATTTT.

The chain links TRBV7-8 to TRBJ2-2, with 14 bases aligning to TRBD2. The CDR3 is 17 amino acids. Trimming removed 1 base from V and 6 bases from J; junction bases left unmatched: 4. The V gene's germline CDR1 is SGHVS and CDR2 FQNEAQ. CDR3 nucleotide sequence: TGTGCCAGCAGCTTAGTAGGGACTAGCGGGGGAGCCGGGGAGCTGTTTTTT. Translated: CASSLVGTSGGAGELFF.

The rearrangement joins TRBV9 to TRBJ1-2; D ambiguous. This CDR3 region has 15 residues. V was cut by 3 bases and J by 4 bases, with 16 bases left in between. Germline V gene lookup returns CDR1 SGDLS and CDR2 YYNGEE. CDR3 in DNA: TGTGCCAGCAGCGCGGAGGGCGACGGTATCTATGGCTACACCTTC. Translated, it gives CASSAEGDGIYGYTF.

The chain joins TRBV29-1 to TRBJ2-5; unclear D gene. The CDR3 sequence is 14 residues long. Germline assignment: CDR1 SQVTM and CDR2 ANQGSEA. Trimming took 6 bases from V and 0 from J, leaving 14 bases between them. CDR3 loop: CSVDLLRNQETQYF. CDR3 nucleotides: TGCAGCGTAGACCTTCTGAGGAACCAAGAGACCCAGTACTTC. Combining the CDR3 with reference TRBV29-1 and TRBJ2-5 gives the whole variable domain SAVISQKPSRDICQRGTSLTIQCQVDSQVTMMFWYRQQPGQSLTLIATANQGSEATYESGFVIDKFPISRPNLTFSTLTVSNMSPEDSSIYLCSVDLLRNQETQYFGPGTRLLVL.

This rearrangement joins TRBV2 to TRBJ1-2; D is perhaps TRBD1 (5 bases). The CDR3 spans 14 residues. The V gene's germline CDR1 is SNHLY and CDR2 FYNNEI. Trimming left V 5 bases short and J 0 bases short, with 10 bases between. CDR3 nucleotide sequence: TGTGCCAGCAGTCAACGACAGACTAACTATGGCTACACCTTC. Protein product: CASSQRQTNYGYTF.

The chain has TRBV11-1 and TRBJ1-1; a weak D match, TRBD1 (6 bases). Trimming left V 2 bases short and J 4 bases short, with 8 bases between. The germline gives CDR1 SGHAT, CDR2 FQDESV (reference sequence). CDR3 length equals 13 residues. The chain's CDR3 is CASSLTRGTEAFF. DNA for the CDR3: TGTGCCAGCAGCTTAACCAGGGGCACTGAAGCTTTCTTT.

This clone was observed a single time. For the CDR3, the DNA is TGTGCCAGCACTTACGGGCAGGGGGCTTCGAACACCGGGGAGCTGTTTTTT. Translation gives CASTYGQGASNTGELFF. The chain joins TRBV2 to TRBJ2-2; 8 bases align to TRBD1. The CDR3 has 17 residues. V dropped 7 bases and J dropped 0; count of bases not matched to a gene: 10. The germline gives CDR1 SNHLY, CDR2 FYNNEI.

This clone was detected a few times. The V gene is TRBV7-2, the J gene TRBJ2-1; the D gene is possibly TRBD2 (5 bases). Germline assignment: CDR1 SGHTA and CDR2 FQGNSA. The length of the CDR3 is 14 residues. V shed 5 bases and J shed 7 bases, with 15 bases lying between them. CDR3 loop: CASSPTPGSNEQFF. CDR3 nucleotide sequence: TGTGCCAGCAGCCCCACTCCGGGGAGTAATGAGCAGTTCTTC. The variable domain in full, with the rest retrieved from reference TRBV7-2 and TRBJ2-1, is GAGVSQSPSNKVTEKGKDVELRCDPISGHTALYWYRQSLGQGLEFLIYFQGNSAPDKSGLPSDRFSAERTGGSVSTLTIQRTQQEDSAVYLCASSPTPGSNEQFFGPGTRLTVL.

The V gene is TRBV2, the J gene TRBJ2-7; 7 bases are a match to TRBD2. The CDR3 length is 14 residues. CDR1 and CDR2 from the germline V gene are SNHLY and FYNNEI. Unmatched junction bases numbered 6, after V lost 3 bases and J lost 4 bases. In DNA, the CDR3 is TGTGCCAGCAGTGAGGGGGGGAGAGGGTACGAGCAGTACTTC. Its protein is CASSEGGRGYEQYF.

This clone was counted once. The rearrangement uses TRBV4-2 and TRBJ1-2; 10 bases align to TRBD1. Per the germline V gene, CDR1 is LGHNA and CDR2 is YNFKEQ. J lost 2 bases, V lost 2 bases, and 8 bases had no gene match. The CDR3 has 17 residues. CDR3 in amino acids: CASSQLNRDRGNYGYTF. CDR3 bases: TGTGCCAGCAGCCAACTTAACCGGGACAGGGGAAACTATGGCTACACCTTC.

The chain uses TRBV19 and TRBJ1-2, with no clear D. The V gene's germline CDR1 is LNHDA and CDR2 SQIVND (reference sequence). The CDR3 contains 12 residues. Trimming left V 5 bases short and J 3 bases short, with 7 bases between. The CDR3 loop reads CASSRPDYGYTF. CDR3 nucleotides: TGTGCCAGTAGTCGTCCGGACTATGGCTACACCTTC.

The chain recombines TRBV7-8 with TRBJ1-2; D might be TRBD1 (5 bases). V was pared by 6 bases and J by 6 bases, with 14 bases between. Germline V lookup: CDR1 SGHVS, CDR2 FQNEAQ. The CDR3 runs to 13 residues. The CDR3 nucleotides are TGTGCCAGCAGTCTCGGGACTTGGAATGGCTACACCTTC. Translating it yields CASSLGTWNGYTF.